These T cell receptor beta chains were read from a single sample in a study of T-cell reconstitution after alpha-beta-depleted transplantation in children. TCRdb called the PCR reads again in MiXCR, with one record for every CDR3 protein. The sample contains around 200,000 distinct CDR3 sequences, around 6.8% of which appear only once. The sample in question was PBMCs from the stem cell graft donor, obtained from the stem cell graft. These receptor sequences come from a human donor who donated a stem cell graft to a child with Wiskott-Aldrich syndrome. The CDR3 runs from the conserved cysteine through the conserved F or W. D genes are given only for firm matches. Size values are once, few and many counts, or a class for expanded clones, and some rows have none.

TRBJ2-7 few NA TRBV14 TGTGCCAGCAGCCTCTTCTACGAGCAGTACTTC CASSLFYEQYF
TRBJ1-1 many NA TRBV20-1 TGCAGTGCTGCTCGGGGGGAGGAAGCTTTCTTT CSAARGEEAFF
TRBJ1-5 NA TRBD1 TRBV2 TGTGCCAGCAGTGAAGGGGACAGGGGTATCAATCAGCCCCAGCATTTT CASSEGDRGINQPQHF
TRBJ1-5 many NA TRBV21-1 TGTGCCAGCAGCAAAGTTACGGGGGCCTATAGCAATCAGCCCCAGCATTTT CASSKVTGAYSNQPQHF
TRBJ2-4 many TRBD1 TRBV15 TGTGCCACCAGCAGAGATAGGGGGACAGGAGGGGCCAAAAACATTCAGTACTTC CATSRDRGTGGAKNIQYF
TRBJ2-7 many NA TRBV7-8 TGTGCCAGCAGCCCCGTGGAGGGGACGTTCTACGAGCAGTACTTC CASSPVEGTFYEQYF
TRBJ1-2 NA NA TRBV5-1 TGCGCCAGCAGCTTTGACAGACGTGGCTACACCTTC CASSFDRRGYTF
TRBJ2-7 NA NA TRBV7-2 TGTGCCAGCAGCCAGGGGGGGGCTTACGAGCAGTACTTC CASSQGGAYEQYF
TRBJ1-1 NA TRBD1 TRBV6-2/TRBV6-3 TGTGCCAGCACCGACAGGGCTGAAGCTTTCTTT CASTDRAEAFF
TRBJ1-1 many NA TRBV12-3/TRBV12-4 TGTGCCAGCAGACTCCTAGGGGCCACTGAAGCTTTCTTT CASRLLGATEAFF
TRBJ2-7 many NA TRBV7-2 TGTGCCAGCAGCTTAGACAGCGGGCGCGCACTTCCCACCTTCTTC CASSLDSGRALPTFF
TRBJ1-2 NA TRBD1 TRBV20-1 TGCAGTGCTAGGGGGAGGGGACAGCCCTTACTGCACTATGGCTACACCTTC CSARGRGQPLLHYGYTF
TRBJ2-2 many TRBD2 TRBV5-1 TGCGCCAGCAGCCTACCGACTAGCGGGAGTACCGGGGAGCTGTTTTTT CASSLPTSGSTGELFF
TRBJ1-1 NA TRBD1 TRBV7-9 TGTGCCAGCAGCTTAGTCGGGACAGGAGCTGCGAACACTGAAGCTTTCTTT CASSLVGTGAANTEAFF
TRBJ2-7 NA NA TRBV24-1 TGTGCCACCAGTGATACCAGGGCTACCTACGAGCAGTACTTC CATSDTRATYEQYF
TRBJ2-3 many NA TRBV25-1 TGTGCCAGCACTCCCGCCCCGGGGATAGATACGCAGTATTTT CASTPAPGIDTQYF
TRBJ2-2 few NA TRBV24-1 TGTGCCACCAGTGACAATTTGGGGAGGATTAACACCGGGGAGCTGTTTTTT CATSDNLGRINTGELFF
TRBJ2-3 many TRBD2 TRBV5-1 TGCGCCAGCAGCGTCACTAGCGGGACTAAAGATACGCAGTATTTT CASSVTSGTKDTQYF
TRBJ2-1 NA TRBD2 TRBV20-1 TGCTGTGCTAGAGATCCTAGCGGGCCTAAAGGGGCCAATGAGCAGTTCTTC CCARDPSGPKGANEQFF
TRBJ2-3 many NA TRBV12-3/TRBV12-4 TGTGCCAGCAGCGTAACCGGGACGCGTCCAGATACGCAGTATTTT CASSVTGTRPDTQYF
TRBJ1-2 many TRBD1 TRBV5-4 TGTGCCAGCAGCCTCCGACAGGGGGGTATCGGGGGCTACACCTTC CASSLRQGGIGGYTF
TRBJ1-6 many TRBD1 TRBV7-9 TGTGCCAGCAGACAACCGGGACAGGGTAATTCACCCCTCCACTTT CASRQPGQGNSPLHF
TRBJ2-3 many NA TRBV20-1 TGCAGTGCCAGGACAGATACTAGCACAGATACGCAGTATTTT CSARTDTSTDTQYF
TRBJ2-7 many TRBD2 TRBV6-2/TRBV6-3 TGTGCCAGCAGTTACGGGGGACTAGCGGGAAATCGGTTGAAGCAGTACTTC CASSYGGLAGNRLKQYF
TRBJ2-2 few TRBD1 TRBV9 TGTGCCAGCAGCCCGAGTACAGGGGAGAACACCGGGGAGCTGTTTTTT CASSPSTGENTGELFF
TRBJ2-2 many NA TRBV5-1 TGCGCCAGCAGCTCGAACCCGCAGGGGAACGGGGAGCTGTTTTTT CASSSNPQGNGELFF
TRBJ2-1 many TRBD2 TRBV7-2 TGTGCCAGCAGCTTAGGTAGCGGGAGGACAAAGCAGTTCTTC CASSLGSGRTKQFF
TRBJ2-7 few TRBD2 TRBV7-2 TGTGCCAGCAGCCCCGGTACTAGCGGGGGTTTTTACGAGCAGTACTTC CASSPGTSGGFYEQYF
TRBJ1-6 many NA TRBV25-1 TGTGCCAGCAGTGGAGGGAAAGAGAATTCACCCCTCCACTTT CASSGGKENSPLHF
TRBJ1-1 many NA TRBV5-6 TGTGCCAGCAGCTCCCATCTGGGGGACACTGAAGCTTTCTTT CASSSHLGDTEAFF
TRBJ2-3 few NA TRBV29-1 TGCAGCGCCGGGACCTACACAGATACGCAGTATTTT CSAGTYTDTQYF
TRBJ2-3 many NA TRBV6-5 TGTGCCAGCTTTTCCCAGGCAGATACGCAGTATTTT CASFSQADTQYF
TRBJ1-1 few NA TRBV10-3 TGTGCCATCAGCCCGACAGACATGAACACTGAAGCTTTCTTT CAISPTDMNTEAFF
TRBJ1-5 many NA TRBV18 TGTGCCAGCTCACCACAGGGAGGGGATCAGCCCCAGCATTTT CASSPQGGDQPQHF
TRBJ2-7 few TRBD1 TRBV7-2 TGTGCCAGCAGCGTAGGGACAGGGGAAAGGTCCTACGAGCAGTACTTC CASSVGTGERSYEQYF
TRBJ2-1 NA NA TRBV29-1 TGCAGCGTTGAAGCGGGAGTGGTGGATGAGCAGTTCTTC CSVEAGVVDEQFF
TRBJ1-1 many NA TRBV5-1 TGCGCCAGCAGCTTGGATTTGGATTACACTGAAGCTTTCTTT CASSLDLDYTEAFF
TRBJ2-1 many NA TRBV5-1 TGCGCCAGCAGCTTCCGAGGGGGATGGAATGAGCAGTTCTTC CASSFRGGWNEQFF
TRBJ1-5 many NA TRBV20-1 TGCAGTGCTAGAGTGGGCCTGGGAGGCAATCAGCCCCAGCATTTT CSARVGLGGNQPQHF